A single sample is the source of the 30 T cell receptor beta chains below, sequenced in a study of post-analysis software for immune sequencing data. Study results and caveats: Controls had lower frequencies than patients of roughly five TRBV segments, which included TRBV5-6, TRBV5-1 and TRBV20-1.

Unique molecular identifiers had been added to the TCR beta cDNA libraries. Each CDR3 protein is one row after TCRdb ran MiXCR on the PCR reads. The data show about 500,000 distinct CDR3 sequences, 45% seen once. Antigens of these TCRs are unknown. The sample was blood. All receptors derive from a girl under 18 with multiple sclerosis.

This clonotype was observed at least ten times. In nucleotides, the CDR3 is TGTGCCAGCAGTAAGGACGGGGAGCTTGGGGCCAACGTCCTGACTTTC. Its protein product is CASSKDGELGANVLTF. The chain couples TRBV27 to TRBJ2-6; D is perhaps TRBD2 (5 bases). The germline gives CDR1 MNHEY, CDR2 SMNVEV (reference sequence). V was pared by 5 bases and J by 3 bases, with 14 bases between. The CDR3 has 16 residues.

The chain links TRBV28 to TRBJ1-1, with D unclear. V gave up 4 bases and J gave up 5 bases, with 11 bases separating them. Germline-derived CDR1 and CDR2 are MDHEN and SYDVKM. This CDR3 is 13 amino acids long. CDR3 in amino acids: CASSSPESTEAFF. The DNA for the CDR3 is TGTGCCAGCAGTTCGCCCGAATCGACTGAAGCTTTCTTT. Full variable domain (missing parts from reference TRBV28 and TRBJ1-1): DVKVTQSSRYLVKRTGEKVFLECVQDMDHENMFWYRQDPGLGLRLIYFSYDVKMKEKGDIPEGYSVSREKKERFSLILESASTNQTSMYLCASSSPESTEAFFGQGTRLTVV.

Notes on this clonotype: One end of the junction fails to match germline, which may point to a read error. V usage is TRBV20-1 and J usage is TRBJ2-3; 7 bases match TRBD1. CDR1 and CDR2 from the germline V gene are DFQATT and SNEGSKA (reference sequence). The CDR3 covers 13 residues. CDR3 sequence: CSAKGASTGTQYF. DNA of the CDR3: TGCAGTGCTAAGGGGGCTAGCACAGGTACGCAGTATTTT.

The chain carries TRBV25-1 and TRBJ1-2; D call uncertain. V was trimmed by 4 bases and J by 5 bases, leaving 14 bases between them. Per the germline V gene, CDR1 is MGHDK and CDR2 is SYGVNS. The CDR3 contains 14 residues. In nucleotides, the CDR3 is TGTGCCAGCAGTGCGGGGTGGGGTGGGTATGGCTACACCTTC. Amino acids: CASSAGWGGYGYTF.

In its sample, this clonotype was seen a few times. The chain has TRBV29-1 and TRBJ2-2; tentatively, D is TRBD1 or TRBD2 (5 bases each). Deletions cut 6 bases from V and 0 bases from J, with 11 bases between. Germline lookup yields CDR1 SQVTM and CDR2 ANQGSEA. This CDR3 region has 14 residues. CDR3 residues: CSVGTSTNTGELFF. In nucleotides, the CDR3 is TGCAGCGTAGGGACGTCTACGAACACCGGGGAGCTGTTTTTT.

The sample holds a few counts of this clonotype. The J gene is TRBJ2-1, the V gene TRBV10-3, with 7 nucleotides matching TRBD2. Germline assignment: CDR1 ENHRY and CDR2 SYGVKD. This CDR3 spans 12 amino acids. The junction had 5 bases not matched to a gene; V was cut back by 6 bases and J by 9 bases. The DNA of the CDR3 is TGTGCCATCAGCCCACTAGCGATTGAGCAGTTCTTC. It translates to CAISPLAIEQFF.

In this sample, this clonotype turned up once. The CDR3 nucleotides read TGCAGCGTCGCGGGCACGAGCTCCTACGAGCAGTACTTC. As protein: CSVAGTSSYEQYF. V and J are TRBV29-1 and TRBJ2-7; D may be TRBD2 (5 bases). Per germline, CDR1 SQVTM and CDR2 ANQGSEA. Trimming shortened V by 6 bases and J by 0 bases, and 12 bases separated the two germline ends. The CDR3 length is 13 residues.

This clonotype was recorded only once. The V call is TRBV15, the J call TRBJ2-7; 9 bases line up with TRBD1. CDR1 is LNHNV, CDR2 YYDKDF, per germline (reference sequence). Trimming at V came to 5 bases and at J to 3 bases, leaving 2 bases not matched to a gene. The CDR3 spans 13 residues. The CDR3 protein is CATSLGQGYEQYF. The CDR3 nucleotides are TGTGCCACCAGCTTGGGACAGGGCTACGAGCAGTACTTC. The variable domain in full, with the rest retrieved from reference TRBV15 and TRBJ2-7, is DAMVIQNPRYQVTQFGKPVTLSCSQTLNHNVMYWYQQKSSQAPKLLFHYYDKDFNNEADTPDNFQSRRPNTSFCFLDIRSPGLGDTAMYLCATSLGQGYEQYFGPGTRLTVT.

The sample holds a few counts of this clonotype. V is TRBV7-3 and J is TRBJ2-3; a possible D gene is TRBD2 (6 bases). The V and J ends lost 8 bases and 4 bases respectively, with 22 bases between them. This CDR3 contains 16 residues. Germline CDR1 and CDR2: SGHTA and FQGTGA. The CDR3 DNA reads TGTGCCAGCCGCAGCGGGCCACCTAAAGGTGCAGATACGCAGTATTTT. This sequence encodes CASRSGPPKGADTQYF.

CDR3 in DNA: TGTGCCAGCAGTTGGGACAGGGAAGGAAACACCATATATTTT. Its translation: CASSWDREGNTIYF. This rearrangement joins TRBV7-9 to TRBJ1-3, with TRBD1 identical over 9 bases. The CDR3 consists of 14 residues. Trimming removed 6 bases from V and 4 bases from J; junction bases left unmatched: 4. Germline-derived CDR1 and CDR2 are SEHNR and FQNEAQ (reference sequence).

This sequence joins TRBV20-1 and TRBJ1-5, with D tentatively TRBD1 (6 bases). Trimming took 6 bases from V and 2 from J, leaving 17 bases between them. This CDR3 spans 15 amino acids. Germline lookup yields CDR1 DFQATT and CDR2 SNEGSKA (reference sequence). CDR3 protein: CSAKGGGARNQPQHF. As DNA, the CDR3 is TGCAGTGCCAAAGGGGGGGGGGCGCGCAATCAGCCCCAGCATTTT.

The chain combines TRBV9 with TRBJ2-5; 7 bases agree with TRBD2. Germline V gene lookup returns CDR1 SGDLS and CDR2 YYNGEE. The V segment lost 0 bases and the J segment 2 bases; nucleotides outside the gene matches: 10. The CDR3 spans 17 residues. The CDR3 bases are TGTGCCAGCAGCGTAGGGGTCCTGGGTAGCGGGCAAGAGACCCAGTACTTC. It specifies CASSVGVLGSGQETQYF.

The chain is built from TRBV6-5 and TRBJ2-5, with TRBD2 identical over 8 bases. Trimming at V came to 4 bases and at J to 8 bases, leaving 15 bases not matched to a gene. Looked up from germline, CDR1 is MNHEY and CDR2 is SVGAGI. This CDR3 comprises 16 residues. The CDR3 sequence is CASSSPLIAGRETQYF. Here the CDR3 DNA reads TGTGCCAGCAGTTCGCCCCTAATAGCGGGAAGAGAAACCCAGTACTTC.

The CDR3 loop is CASGTGGVYEQYF. The DNA of the CDR3 is TGCGCTTCGGGGACAGGGGGAGTCTACGAGCAGTACTTC. The J gene is TRBJ2-7, the V gene TRBV4-1; 11 nucleotides agree with TRBD1. CDR3 length: 13 amino acids. Germline V CDR1 and CDR2: MGHRA, YSYEKL.

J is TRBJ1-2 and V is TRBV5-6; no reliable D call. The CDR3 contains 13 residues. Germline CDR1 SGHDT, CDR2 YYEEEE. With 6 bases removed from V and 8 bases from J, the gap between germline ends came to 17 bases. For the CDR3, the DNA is TGTGCCAGCATCTCCAGACCGCTGGGAGGCTACACCTTC. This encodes CASISRPLGGYTF.

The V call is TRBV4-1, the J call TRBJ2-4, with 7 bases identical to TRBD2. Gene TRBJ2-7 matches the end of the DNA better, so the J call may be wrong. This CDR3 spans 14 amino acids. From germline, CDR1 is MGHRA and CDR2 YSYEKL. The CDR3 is CASSQRAGNHEQYF. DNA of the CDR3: TGCGCCAGCAGCCAACGAGCGGGAAACCACGAGCAGTACTTC.

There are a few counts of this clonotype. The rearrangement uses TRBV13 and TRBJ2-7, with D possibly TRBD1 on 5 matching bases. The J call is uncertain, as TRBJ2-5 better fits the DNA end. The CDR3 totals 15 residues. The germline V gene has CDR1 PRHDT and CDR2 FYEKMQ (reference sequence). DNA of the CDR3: TGTGCCAGCAGCTCACACCTGACTGGGGCCGAGACCCAGTACTTC. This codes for CASSSHLTGAETQYF.

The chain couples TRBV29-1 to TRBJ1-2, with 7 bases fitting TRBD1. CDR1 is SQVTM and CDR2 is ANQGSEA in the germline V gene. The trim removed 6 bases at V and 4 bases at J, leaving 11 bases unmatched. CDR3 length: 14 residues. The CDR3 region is CSVARPDRLYGYTF. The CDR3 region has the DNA TGCAGCGTCGCACGCCCGGACAGGCTCTATGGCTACACCTTC. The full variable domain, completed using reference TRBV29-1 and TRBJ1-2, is SAVISQKPSRDICQRGTSLTIQCQVDSQVTMMFWYRQQPGQSLTLIATANQGSEATYESGFVIDKFPISRPNLTFSTLTVSNMSPEDSSIYLCSVARPDRLYGYTFGSGTRLTVV.

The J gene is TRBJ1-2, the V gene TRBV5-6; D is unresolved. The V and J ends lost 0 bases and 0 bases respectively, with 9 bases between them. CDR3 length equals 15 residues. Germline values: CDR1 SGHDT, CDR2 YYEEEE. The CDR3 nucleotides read TGTGCCAGCAGCTTGGGACCGGGTGCTAACTATGGCTACACCTTC. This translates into CASSLGPGANYGYTF. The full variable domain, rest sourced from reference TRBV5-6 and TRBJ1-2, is DAGVTQSPTHLIKTRGQQVTLRCSPKSGHDTVSWYQQALGQGPQFIFQYYEEEERQRGNFPDRFSGHQFPNYSSELNVNALLLGDSALYLCASSLGPGANYGYTFGSGTRLTVV.

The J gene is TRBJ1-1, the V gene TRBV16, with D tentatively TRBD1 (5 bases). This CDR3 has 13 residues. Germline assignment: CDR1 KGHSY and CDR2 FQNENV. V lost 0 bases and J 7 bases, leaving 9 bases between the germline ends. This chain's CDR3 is CASSQSGHLEAFF. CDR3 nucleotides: TGTGCCAGCAGCCAATCGGGGCACCTTGAAGCTTTCTTT.

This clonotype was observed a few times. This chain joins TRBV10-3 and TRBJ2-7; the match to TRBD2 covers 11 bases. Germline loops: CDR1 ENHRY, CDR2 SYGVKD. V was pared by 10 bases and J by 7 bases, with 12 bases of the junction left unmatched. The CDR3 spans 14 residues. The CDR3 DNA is TGTGCCACCTATAGAGGACTAGCGGGTTGGGAGCAGTACTTC. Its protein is CATYRGLAGWEQYF.

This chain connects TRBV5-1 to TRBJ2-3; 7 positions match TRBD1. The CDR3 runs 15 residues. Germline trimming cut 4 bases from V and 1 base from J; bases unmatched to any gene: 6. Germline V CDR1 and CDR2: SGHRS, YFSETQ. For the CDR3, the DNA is TGCGCCAGCAGCCAGTTACAGGGGCGCACAGATACGCAGTATTTT. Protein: CASSQLQGRTDTQYF.

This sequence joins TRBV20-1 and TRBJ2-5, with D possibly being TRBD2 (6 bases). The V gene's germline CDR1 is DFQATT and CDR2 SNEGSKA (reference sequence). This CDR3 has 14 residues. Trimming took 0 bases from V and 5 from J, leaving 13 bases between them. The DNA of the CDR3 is TGCAGTGCTAGAGATCGACTAGTCATGGAGACCCAGTACTTC. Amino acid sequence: CSARDRLVMETQYF.

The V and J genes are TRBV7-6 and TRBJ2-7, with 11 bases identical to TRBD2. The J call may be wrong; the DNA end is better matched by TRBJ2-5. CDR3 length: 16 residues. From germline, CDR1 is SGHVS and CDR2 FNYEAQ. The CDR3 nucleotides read TGTGCCAGCAGCGCCGAGAAACTAGCGGGAGTTGAGACCCAGTACTTC. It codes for CASSAEKLAGVETQYF.

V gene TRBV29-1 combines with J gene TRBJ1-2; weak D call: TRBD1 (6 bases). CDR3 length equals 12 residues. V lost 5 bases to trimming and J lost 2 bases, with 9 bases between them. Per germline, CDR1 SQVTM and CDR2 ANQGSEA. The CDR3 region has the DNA TGCAGCGTTTCAGGACAGAACTATGGCTACACCTTC. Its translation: CSVSGQNYGYTF.

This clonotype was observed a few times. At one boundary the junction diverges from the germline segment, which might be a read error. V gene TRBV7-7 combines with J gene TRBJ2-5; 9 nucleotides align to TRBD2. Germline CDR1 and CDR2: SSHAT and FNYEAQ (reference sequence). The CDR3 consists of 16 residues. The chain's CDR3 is CASSHREAGGGETQYF. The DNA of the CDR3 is TGTGCTAGCAGCCATAGAGAGGCGGGAGGGGGAGAGACCCAGTACTTC.

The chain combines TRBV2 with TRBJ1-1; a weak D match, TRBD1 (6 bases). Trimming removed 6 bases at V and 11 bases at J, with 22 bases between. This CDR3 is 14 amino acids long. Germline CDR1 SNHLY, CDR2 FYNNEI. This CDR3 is CASRKWGQVDLAFF. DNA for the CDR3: TGTGCCAGCAGGAAGTGGGGGCAGGTAGACTTGGCTTTCTTT.

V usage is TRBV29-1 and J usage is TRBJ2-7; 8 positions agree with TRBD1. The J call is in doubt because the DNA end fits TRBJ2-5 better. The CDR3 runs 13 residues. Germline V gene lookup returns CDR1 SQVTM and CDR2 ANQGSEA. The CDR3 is CSGGQGAFGTQYF. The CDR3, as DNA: TGCAGCGGCGGACAGGGCGCGTTCGGGACCCAGTACTTC.

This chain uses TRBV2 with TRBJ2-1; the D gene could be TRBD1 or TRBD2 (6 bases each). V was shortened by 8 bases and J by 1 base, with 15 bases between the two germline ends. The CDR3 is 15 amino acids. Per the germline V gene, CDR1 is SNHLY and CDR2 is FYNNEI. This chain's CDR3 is CASPTEGGSYNEQFF. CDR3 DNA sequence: TGTGCCAGCCCAACCGAAGGGGGGTCCTACAATGAGCAGTTCTTC.

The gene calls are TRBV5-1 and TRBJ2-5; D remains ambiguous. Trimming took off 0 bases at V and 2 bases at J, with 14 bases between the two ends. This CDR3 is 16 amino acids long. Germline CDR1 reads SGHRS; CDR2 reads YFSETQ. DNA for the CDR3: TGCGCCAGCAGCTTGGGGTACCGGGTAGATCAAGAGACCCAGTACTTC. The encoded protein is CASSLGYRVDQETQYF.